This T cell receptor beta chain came from a study of blood T cell repertoires in COVID-19. Looking at the study overall: Whether acute or convalescent, the COVID-19 samples came from the United States, Italy and Spain. In each case, the material was cDNA or gDNA derived from T cells, B-cell-depleted T cells, or PBMCs.

Original processing notes: Using reference gene primer amplification, nucleated cell counts were estimated. The protocol was immunoSEQ multiplex PCR, while the TCRdb copy is restricted to in-frame clones and leaves out a portion. Clone size and V and J calls were adopted from that table, with D and trimming inferred from the DNA. Here the sample spans 95,000 to 150,000 clones, about three quarters being singletons. This CDR3 region has 13 residues. The ends were cut back, 1 base at V and 8 bases at J, with 14 bases in the middle. CDR1 and CDR2 (germline): GTSNPN, SVGIG (reference sequence). This TCR came from a woman aged 70-85 years with acute or convalescent COVID-19. V is TRBV30 and J is TRBJ1-1; D unclear. The sample comprised peripheral blood. Written as DNA, the CDR3 is TGTGCCTGGAGTGCGGGGTCTAGCCTCGAAGCTTTCTTT. Translated: CAWSAGSSLEAFF.